This T cell receptor (beta chain) was retrieved from a study of T-cell reconstitution after alpha-beta-depleted transplantation in children. Overall study results and limits: Expanded graft clones, several hundred of them, were reportedly the source of alpha-beta T cells about two months after transplant.

This clonotype was found a few times. Its antigen is as yet unknown. It was with unique molecular identifiers that the TCRbeta library was prepared. TCRdb re-analysed the PCR reads in MiXCR, keeping a single row per CDR3 protein. This repertoire shows approximately 520,000 distinct CDR3 sequences, approximately 10% found once; its top ten account for about 15%. The CDR3 length is 15 residues. Trimming removed 6 bases from V and 0 bases from J, with 15 bases in between. The V gene's germline CDR1 is LGHNT and CDR2 FRNRAP. This TCR derives from a female patient under 10 years old who had a stem cell transplant for aplastic anemia, so the T cells may come from the graft donor. This chain links TRBV12-5 with TRBJ2-7; possibly TRBD1 for D (5 bases). The sample was PBMCs, mostly from graft donor cells, taken 180 days after TCRalphabeta/CD19-depleted stem cell transplant. The CDR3 bases are TGTGCTAGTGGGACAGACGGACACATCTCCTACGAGCAGTACTTC. Translated: CASGTDGHISYEQYF.